The present T cell receptor beta chain was sequenced within a study of blood T cell repertoires in COVID-19. Study summary: Samples representing acute and convalescent COVID-19 were sourced from the United States, Italy and Spain. In each case, the material was cDNA or gDNA derived from T cells, B-cell-depleted T cells, or PBMCs.

Method: immunoSEQ multiplex PCR; TCRdb's copy keeps in-frame clones and lacks some. Among about 210,000 clones listed, more than 70% were seen once. This CDR3 region has 13 residues. Germline V gene data show CDR1 as KGHDR and CDR2 as SFDVKD. V was pared by 5 bases and J by 1 base, with 7 bases between. The receptor's source is a woman aged 45-65 years with acute or convalescent COVID-19. The sample comprised peripheral blood. The chain recombines TRBV24-1 with TRBJ2-5; D gene ambiguous. The CDR3 sequence: CATSGTRQETQYF. Written as DNA, the CDR3 is TGTGCCACCAGTGGAACGCGCCAAGAGACCCAGTACTTC.